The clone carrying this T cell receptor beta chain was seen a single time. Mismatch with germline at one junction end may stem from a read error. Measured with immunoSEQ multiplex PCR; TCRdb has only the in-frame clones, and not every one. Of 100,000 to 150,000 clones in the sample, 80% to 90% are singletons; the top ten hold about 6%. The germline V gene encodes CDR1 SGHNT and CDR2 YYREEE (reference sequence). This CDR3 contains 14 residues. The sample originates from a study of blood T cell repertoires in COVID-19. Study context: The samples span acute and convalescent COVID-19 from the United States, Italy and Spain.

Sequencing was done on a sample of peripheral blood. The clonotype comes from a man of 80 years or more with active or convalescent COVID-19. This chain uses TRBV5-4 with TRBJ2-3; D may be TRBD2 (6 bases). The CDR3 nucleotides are TGTGCCAGCAGTTTGGGGGGAGGCACAGATACGCAGTATTTT. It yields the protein CASSLGGGTDTQYF.